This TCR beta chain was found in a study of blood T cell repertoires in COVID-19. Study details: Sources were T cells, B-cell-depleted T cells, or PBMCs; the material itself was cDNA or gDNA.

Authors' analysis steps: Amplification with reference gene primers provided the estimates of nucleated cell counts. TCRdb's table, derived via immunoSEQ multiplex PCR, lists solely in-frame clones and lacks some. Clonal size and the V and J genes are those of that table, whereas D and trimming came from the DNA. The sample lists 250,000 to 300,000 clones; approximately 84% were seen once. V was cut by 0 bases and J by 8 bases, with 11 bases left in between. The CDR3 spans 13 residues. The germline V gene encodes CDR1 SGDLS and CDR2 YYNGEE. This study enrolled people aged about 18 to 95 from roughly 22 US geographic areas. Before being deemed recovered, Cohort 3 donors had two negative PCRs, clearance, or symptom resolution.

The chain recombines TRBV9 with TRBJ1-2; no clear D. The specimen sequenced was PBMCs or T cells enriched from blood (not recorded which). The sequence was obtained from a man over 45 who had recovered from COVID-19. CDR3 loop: CASSVARGSGYTF. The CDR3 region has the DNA TGTGCCAGCAGCGTAGCCCGGGGAAGCGGCTACACCTTC.